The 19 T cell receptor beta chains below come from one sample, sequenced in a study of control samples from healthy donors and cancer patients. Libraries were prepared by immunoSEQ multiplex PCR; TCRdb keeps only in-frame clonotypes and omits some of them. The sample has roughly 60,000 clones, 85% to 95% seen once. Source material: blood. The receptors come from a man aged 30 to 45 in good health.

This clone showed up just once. CDR3 protein: CASSRVRAGASNEQFF. DNA for the CDR3: TGTGCCAGCAGCCGCGTAAGAGCGGGAGCCTCCAATGAGCAGTTCTTC. The rearrangement joins TRBV3-1 (or the pseudogene TRBV3-2) to TRBJ2-1, with TRBD2 matching 8 bases. In germline, CDR1 is LGHDT, CDR2 YNNKEL (reference sequence). The CDR3 loop spans 16 amino acids. V shed 4 bases, J shed 6 bases, and the junction held 11 bases outside the gene matches.

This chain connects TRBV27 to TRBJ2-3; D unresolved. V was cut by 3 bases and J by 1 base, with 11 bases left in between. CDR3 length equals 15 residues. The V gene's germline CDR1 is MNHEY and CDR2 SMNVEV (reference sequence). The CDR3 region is CASSLLYVGTDTQYF. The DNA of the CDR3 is TGTGCCAGCAGTTTGTTGTATGTAGGCACAGATACGCAGTATTTT.

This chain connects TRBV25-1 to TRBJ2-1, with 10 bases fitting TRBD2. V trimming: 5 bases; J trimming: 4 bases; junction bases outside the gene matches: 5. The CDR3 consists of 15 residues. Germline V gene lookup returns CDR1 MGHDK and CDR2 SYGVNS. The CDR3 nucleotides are TGTGCCAGCAGTCCTAGCGGGAGTTCTTACAATGAGCAGTTCTTC. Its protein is CASSPSGSSYNEQFF.

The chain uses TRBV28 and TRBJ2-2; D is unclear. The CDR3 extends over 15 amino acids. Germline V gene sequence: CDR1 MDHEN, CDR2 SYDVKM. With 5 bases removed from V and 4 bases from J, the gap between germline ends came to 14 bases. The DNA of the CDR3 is TGTGCCAGCAGTGATACAGCCCCGGGCACCGGGGAGCTGTTTTTT. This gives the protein CASSDTAPGTGELFF.

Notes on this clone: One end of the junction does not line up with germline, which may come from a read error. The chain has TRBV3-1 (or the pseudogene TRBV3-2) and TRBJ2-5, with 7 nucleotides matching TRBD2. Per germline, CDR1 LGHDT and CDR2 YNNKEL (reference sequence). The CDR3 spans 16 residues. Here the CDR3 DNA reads TGTGCCAGCAGCCCTCACTCGGGGGGAGGGAAAGAGACCCAGCACTTC. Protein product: CASSPHSGGGKETQHF.

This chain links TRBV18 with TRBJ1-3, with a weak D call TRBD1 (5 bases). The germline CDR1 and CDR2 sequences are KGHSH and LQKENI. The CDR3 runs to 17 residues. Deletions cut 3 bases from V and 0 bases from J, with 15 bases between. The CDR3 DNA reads TGTGCCAGCTCACCCGGGGGACGACGTTTCTCTGGAAACACCATATATTTT. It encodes CASSPGGRRFSGNTIYF.

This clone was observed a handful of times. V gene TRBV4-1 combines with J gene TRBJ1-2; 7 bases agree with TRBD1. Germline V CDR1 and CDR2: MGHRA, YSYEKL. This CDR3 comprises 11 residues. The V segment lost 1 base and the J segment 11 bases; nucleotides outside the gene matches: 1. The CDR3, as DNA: TGCGCCAGCAGCCAAGGACAGGGTTACACCTTC. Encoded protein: CASSQGQGYTF.

The CDR3 nucleotides are TGTGCCAGCAGTCCTTCACAGAACTATAATTCACCCCTCCACTTT. As protein: CASSPSQNYNSPLHF. The chain has TRBV6-5 and TRBJ1-6; D remains ambiguous. The germline gives CDR1 MNHEY, CDR2 SVGAGI. V was pared by 5 bases and J by 3 bases, with 11 bases between. There are 15 residues in the CDR3.

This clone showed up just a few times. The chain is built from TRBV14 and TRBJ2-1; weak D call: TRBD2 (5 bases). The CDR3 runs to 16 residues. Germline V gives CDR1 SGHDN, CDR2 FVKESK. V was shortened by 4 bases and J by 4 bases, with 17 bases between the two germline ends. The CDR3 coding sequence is TGTGCCAGCAGCCGGGATGTGGGAGTCGGGTACAATGAGCAGTTCTTC. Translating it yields CASSRDVGVGYNEQFF.

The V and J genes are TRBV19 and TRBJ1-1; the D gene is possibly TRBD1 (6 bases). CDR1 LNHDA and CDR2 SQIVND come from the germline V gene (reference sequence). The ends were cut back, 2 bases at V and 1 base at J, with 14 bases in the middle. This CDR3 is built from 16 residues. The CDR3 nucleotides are TGTGCCAGTAGTATAAGGGGGGGGCCCGCGAACACTGAAGCTTTCTTT. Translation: CASSIRGGPANTEAFF.

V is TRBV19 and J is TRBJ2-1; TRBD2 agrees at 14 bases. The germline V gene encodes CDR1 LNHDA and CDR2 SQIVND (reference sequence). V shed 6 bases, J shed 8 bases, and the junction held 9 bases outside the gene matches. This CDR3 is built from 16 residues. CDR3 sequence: CASSSGTSGRLDEQFF. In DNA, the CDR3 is TGTGCCAGTAGCTCCGGGACTAGCGGGAGATTAGATGAGCAGTTCTTC.

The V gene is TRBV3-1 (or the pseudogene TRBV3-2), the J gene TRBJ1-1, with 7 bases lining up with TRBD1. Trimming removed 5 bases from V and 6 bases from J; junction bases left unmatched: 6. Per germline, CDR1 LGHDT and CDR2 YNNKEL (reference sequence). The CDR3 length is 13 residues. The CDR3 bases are TGTGCCAGCAGCTACAGGGGTCGCGCTGAAGCTTTCTTT. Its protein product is CASSYRGRAEAFF.

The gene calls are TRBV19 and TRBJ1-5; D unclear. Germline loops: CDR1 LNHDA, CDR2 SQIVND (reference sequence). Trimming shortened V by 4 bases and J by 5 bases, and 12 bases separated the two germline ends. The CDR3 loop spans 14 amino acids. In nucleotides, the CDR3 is TGTGCCAGTAGTAGGGGATCCTCTCATCAGCCCCAGCATTTT. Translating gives CASSRGSSHQPQHF.

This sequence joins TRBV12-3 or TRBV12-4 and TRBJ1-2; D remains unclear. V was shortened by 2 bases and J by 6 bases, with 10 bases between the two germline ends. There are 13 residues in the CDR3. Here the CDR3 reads CASSLPSGNGYTF. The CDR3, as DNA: TGTGCCAGCAGTTTACCCAGCGGGAATGGCTACACCTTC.

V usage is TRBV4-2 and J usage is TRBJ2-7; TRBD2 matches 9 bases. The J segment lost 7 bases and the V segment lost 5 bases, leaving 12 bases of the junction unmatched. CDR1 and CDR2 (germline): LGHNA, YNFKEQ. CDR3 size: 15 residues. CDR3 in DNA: TGTGCCAGCAGCTCCCTTCAGCGGGGGGCGTTTGAGCAGTACTTC. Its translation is CASSSLQRGAFEQYF.

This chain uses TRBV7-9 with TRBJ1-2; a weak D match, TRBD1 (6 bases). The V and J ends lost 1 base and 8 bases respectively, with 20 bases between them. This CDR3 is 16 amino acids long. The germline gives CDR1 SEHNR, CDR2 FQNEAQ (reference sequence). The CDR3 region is CASSLGEDGRGNGYTF. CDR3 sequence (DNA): TGTGCCAGCAGCTTAGGGGAGGACGGCAGGGGCAACGGCTACACCTTC.

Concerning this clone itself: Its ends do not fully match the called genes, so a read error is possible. CDR3 in amino acids: CASSHGPRAHF. The CDR3 nucleotides are TGTGCCAGCAGCCATGGGCCTCGGGCGCACTTC. The chain has TRBV3-1 (or the pseudogene TRBV3-2) and TRBJ2-7; unclear D gene. The CDR3 loop spans 11 amino acids. Germline V lookup: CDR1 LGHDT, CDR2 YNNKEL (reference sequence).

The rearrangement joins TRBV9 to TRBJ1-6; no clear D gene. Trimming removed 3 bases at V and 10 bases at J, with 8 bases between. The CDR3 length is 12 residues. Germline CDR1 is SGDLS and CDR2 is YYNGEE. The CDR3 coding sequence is TGTGCCAGCAGCGCCCCGCCCTCACCCCTCCACTTT. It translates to CASSAPPSPLHF. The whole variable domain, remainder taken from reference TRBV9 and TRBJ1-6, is DSGVTQTPKHLITATGQRVTLRCSPRSGDLSVYWYQQSLDQGLQFLIQYYNGEERAKGNILERFSAQQFPDLHSELNLSSLELGDSALYFCASSAPPSPLHFGNGTRLTVT.

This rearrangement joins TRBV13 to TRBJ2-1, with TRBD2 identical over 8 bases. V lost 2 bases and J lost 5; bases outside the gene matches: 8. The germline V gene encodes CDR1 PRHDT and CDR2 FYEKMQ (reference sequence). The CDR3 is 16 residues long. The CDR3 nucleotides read TGTGCCAGCAGCTTAAGGTGGGTTAGCGGGGACAATGAGCAGTTCTTC. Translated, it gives CASSLRWVSGDNEQFF.